These T cell receptor beta chains were read from a single sample in a study of cytomegalovirus exposure and HLA in healthy donors. The repertoire was sequenced with immunoSEQ multiplex PCR; TCRdb's copy has only in-frame clones and lacks some. This table has more than 150,000 clones, over 80% appearing once. Sequences were obtained from PBMCs. These receptor sequences come from a woman aged 18-35 years in good health and CMV-seronegative. Both conserved end residues are part of each CDR3. Fields, in order: J gene, D gene, CDR3 length, clone size, V gene, CDR3 DNA, CDR3 protein. D genes are given only for firm matches. Size tells how often a clone was seen (once, few, many) or the class of an expanded clone, and some rows leave it out.

>TRBJ2-7|.|16|once|TRBV21-1
TGTGCCAGCAGCTTGCACAGGGGGCTTAACTCCTACGAGCAGTACTTC
CASSLHRGLNSYEQYF
>TRBJ2-7|TRBD2|13|.|TRBV7-8
TGTGCCAGCAGCTTTCGGGGGAGGGACGAGCAGTACTTC
CASSFRGRDEQYF
>TRBJ1-1|.|11|once|TRBV28
TGTGCCAGCTCCATGAACACTGAAGCTTTCTTT
CASSMNTEAFF
>TRBJ1-2|.|13|.|TRBV5-6
TGTGCCAGCAGCTTGGCGGAGGGGCATGGCTACACCTTC
CASSLAEGHGYTF
>TRBJ1-2|.|17|.|TRBV5-1
TGCGCCAGCAGCTTGGGGGGGCAGGGTCGGACTAGCTATGGCTACACCTTC
CASSLGGQGRTSYGYTF
>TRBJ1-1|.|13|.|TRBV18
TGTGCCAGCTCACCTGAGCTGAACACTGAAGCTTTCTTT
CASSPELNTEAFF
>TRBJ2-5|.|14|.|TRBV9
TGTGCCAGCAGCGTAGGGGGGCATGGGGAGACCCAGTACTTC
CASSVGGHGETQYF
>TRBJ1-1|.|14|.|TRBV5-6
TGTGCCAGCACCAGGTGGTCGTCTTTCACTGAAGCTTTCTTT
CASTRWSSFTEAFF
>TRBJ1-3|.|17|.|TRBV6-1
TGTGCCAGCAGTGAAGCGGATCCCGGGGGGGCCGGAAACACCATATATTTT
CASSEADPGGAGNTIYF
>TRBJ2-7|.|13|.|TRBV30
TGTGCCTGGAACCCAGGGCATTCCTACGAGCAGTACTTC
CAWNPGHSYEQYF
>TRBJ2-7|.|16|.|TRBV14
TGTGCCAGCAGCCAAGTCCCATTCTCCCTCCAGGCCGGGCAGTACTTC
CASSQVPFSLQAGQYF
>TRBJ2-1|.|15|.|TRBV7-2
TGTGCCAGCAGCTTAGTTGCAGGCTCCTACAATGAGCAGTTCTTC
CASSLVAGSYNEQFF
>TRBJ1-5|.|13|.|TRBV19
TGTGCCAGTAGTATACAGGGGCGCCAGCCCCAGCATTTT
CASSIQGRQPQHF
>TRBJ1-4|TRBD1|16|.|TRBV4-2
TGTGCCAGCAGCCAAGATCCGACAGGGGGCCGGGAAAAACTGTTTTTT
CASSQDPTGGREKLFF
>TRBJ1-1|TRBD1|16|.|TRBV6-5
TGTGCCAGCAGTTTTAGACAGGGGCGGGACGTCCACGAAGCTTTCTTT
CASSFRQGRDVHEAFF
>TRBJ2-5|.|13|.|TRBV5-1
TGCGCCAGCAGCTGGGGACATCAAGAGACCCAGTACTTC
CASSWGHQETQYF
>TRBJ1-2|.|14|.|TRBV7-3
TGTGCCAGCAGCATTCAAGACAGAGTCTATGGCTACACCTTC
CASSIQDRVYGYTF
>TRBJ1-5|.|13|.|TRBV7-9
TGTGCCAGCAGCTTAGACGGGAATCAGCCCCAGCATTTT
CASSLDGNQPQHF
>TRBJ2-7|TRBD1|15|.|TRBV7-9
TGTTCCAGCAGCTCACCAAGACAGGGCGGCTACGAGCAGTACTTC
CSSSSPRQGGYEQYF
>TRBJ2-2|.|13|.|TRBV19
TGTGCCAGTAAGGGGGCGAACACCGGGGAGCTGTTTTTT
CASKGANTGELFF
>TRBJ1-1|.|14|.|TRBV6-6
TGTGCCAGCAGTTACCTCACGAGGGACACTGAAGCTTTCTTT
CASSYLTRDTEAFF
>TRBJ2-3|TRBD1|15|.|TRBV28
TGTGCCAGCAGTCTCTCCGGGACAGGGAGAAATACGCAGTATTTT
CASSLSGTGRNTQYF
>TRBJ2-5|TRBD1|21|.|TRBV19
TGTGCCAGTAGTTTCCCCCATCCCCAGGGGGCCATGACAGGGGAACAAGAGACCCAGTACTTC
CASSFPHPQGAMTGEQETQYF
>TRBJ1-2|.|16|.|TRBV21-1
TGTGCCAGCAGTGGGACAGGGGGCGAATTTAACTATGGCTACACCTTC
CASSGTGGEFNYGYTF
>TRBJ1-2|.|14|.|TRBV5-6
TGTGCCAGCAGCTTGGACTTTTCTCGGGGAGGCTACACCTTC
CASSLDFSRGGYTF
>TRBJ2-7|TRBD2|12|.|TRBV9
TGTGCCAGCAGCGTCCACGGGGGGGAGCAGTACTTC
CASSVHGGEQYF
>TRBJ1-1|.|13|few|TRBV11-2
TGTGCCAGCAGCTTAGTCAACAGGAATGAAGCTTTCTTT
CASSLVNRNEAFF
>TRBJ2-1|.|14|.|TRBV6-5
TGTGCCAGCAGGGGGGGAGCACCTTATAATGAGCAGTTCTTC
CASRGGAPYNEQFF
>TRBJ1-1|.|14|.|TRBV11-2
TGTGCCAGCAGCTGGTATGAGGGGAACACTGAAGCTTTCTTT
CASSWYEGNTEAFF
>TRBJ1-6|TRBD1|18|.|TRBV27
TGTGCCAGCAGTTTAGGGGGACAGGGGCTACTTTATAATTCACCCCTCCACTTT
CASSLGGQGLLYNSPLHF
>TRBJ1-5|TRBD1|15|.|TRBV28
TGTGCCAGCAGTTTCCGGGACAGTCTCGACCAGCCCCAGCATTTT
CASSFRDSLDQPQHF
>TRBJ2-3|.|13|.|TRBV19
TGTGCCAGTAGTCTGGACCGGGAGGATACGCAGTATTTT
CASSLDREDTQYF
>TRBJ1-1|.|15|.|TRBV2
TGTGCCAGCCAGATAGCAACAGGGTCACACACTGAAGCTTTCTTT
CASQIATGSHTEAFF
>TRBJ1-1|.|13|.|TRBV11-1
TGTGCCAGCAGCAACCGGAGGGCTAGAGAAGCTTTCTTT
CASSNRRAREAFF
>TRBJ1-2|TRBD1|14|once|TRBV5-1
TGCGCCAGCAGCTTGGCGGGGACAGCTTATGGCTACACCTTC
CASSLAGTAYGYTF
>TRBJ2-5|TRBD1|14|.|TRBV27
TGTGCCAGCACCGCGACAGGGGGCGTGGGGACCCAGTACTTC
CASTATGGVGTQYF
>TRBJ2-5|TRBD1|14|.|TRBV2
TGTGCCAGCAGTGAAGACAGGGGAAGGGAGACCCAGTACTTC
CASSEDRGRETQYF
>TRBJ1-4|TRBD1|14|.|TRBV5-1
TGCGCCAGCAGCCTACAGGGGAATTTTGAAAAACTGTTTTTT
CASSLQGNFEKLFF
>TRBJ2-5|.|13|.|TRBV16
TGTGCCAGCAGCCGAGATAGCGGAGAGACCCAGTACTTC
CASSRDSGETQYF
>TRBJ1-5|.|14|.|TRBV7-2
TGTGCCAGCAGCTTACGGGGATCCTATCAGCCCCAGCATTTT
CASSLRGSYQPQHF
>TRBJ1-3|.|14|once|TRBV30
TGTGCCTGGAGTGTAACAGCCTCTGGAAACACCATATATTTT
CAWSVTASGNTIYF
>TRBJ1-2|.|13|.|TRBV6-5
TGTGCCAGCAGCCTCGGGGGTCCCTATGGCTACACCTTC
CASSLGGPYGYTF
>TRBJ1-1|.|15|few|TRBV5-1
TGCGCCAGCAGCTTGGGGAGGGCGGGAGACACTGAAGCTTTCTTT
CASSLGRAGDTEAFF
>TRBJ1-2|TRBD1|17|.|TRBV9
TGTGCCAGCAGCCCGACAAAAACAGGGGCCGACAACTATGGCTACACCTTC
CASSPTKTGADNYGYTF
>TRBJ1-2|.|14|.|TRBV18
TGTGCCAGCTCTTCACAACCTACAGGGAGAGGCTACACCTTC
CASSSQPTGRGYTF
>TRBJ2-7|.|13|.|TRBV18
TGTGCCAGCTCACCGAGCCTAGCCTACGAGCAGTACTTC
CASSPSLAYEQYF